This TCR beta chain was captured in a study of control samples from healthy donors and cancer patients. Measured with immunoSEQ multiplex PCR; TCRdb has only the in-frame clones, and not every one. The sample consists of 18,000 or so clones, 86% of them appearing once. The CDR3 covers 14 residues. The ends lost 8 bases at V and 6 bases at J; junction bases unmatched: 6. Germline V CDR1 and CDR2: SNHLY, FYNNEI. The rearrangement links TRBV2 to TRBJ1-6; 8 bases fit TRBD1. The material sequenced was PBMCs. The sequence derives from a woman in her seventies with colorectal cancer. Written as DNA, the CDR3 is TGTGCCAGCCGGGACAGGCTAAGTAATTCACCCCTCCACTTT. Amino acid sequence: CASRDRLSNSPLHF. The complete variable domain, with remaining parts taken from reference TRBV2 and TRBJ1-6, reads EPEVTQTPSHQVTQMGQEVILRCVPISNHLYFYWYRQILGQKVEFLVSFYNNEISEKSEIFDDQFSVERPDGSNFTLKIRSTKLEDSAMYFCASRDRLSNSPLHFGNGTRLTVT.